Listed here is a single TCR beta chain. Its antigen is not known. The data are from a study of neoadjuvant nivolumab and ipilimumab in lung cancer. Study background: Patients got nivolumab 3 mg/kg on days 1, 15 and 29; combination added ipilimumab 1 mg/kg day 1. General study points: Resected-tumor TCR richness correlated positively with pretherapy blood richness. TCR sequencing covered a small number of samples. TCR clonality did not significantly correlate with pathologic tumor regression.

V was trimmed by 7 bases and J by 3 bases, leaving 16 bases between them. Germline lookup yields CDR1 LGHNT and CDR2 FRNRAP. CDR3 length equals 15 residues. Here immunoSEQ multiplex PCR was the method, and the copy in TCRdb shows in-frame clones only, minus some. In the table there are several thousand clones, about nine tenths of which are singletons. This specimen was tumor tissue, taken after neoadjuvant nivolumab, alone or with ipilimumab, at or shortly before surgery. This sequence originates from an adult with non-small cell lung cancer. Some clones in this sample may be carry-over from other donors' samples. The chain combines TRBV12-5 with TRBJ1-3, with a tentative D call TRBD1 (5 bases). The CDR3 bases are TGTGCTAGTGCCAAACCCGGGACTGGTGGAAACACCATATATTTT. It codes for CASAKPGTGGNTIYF.